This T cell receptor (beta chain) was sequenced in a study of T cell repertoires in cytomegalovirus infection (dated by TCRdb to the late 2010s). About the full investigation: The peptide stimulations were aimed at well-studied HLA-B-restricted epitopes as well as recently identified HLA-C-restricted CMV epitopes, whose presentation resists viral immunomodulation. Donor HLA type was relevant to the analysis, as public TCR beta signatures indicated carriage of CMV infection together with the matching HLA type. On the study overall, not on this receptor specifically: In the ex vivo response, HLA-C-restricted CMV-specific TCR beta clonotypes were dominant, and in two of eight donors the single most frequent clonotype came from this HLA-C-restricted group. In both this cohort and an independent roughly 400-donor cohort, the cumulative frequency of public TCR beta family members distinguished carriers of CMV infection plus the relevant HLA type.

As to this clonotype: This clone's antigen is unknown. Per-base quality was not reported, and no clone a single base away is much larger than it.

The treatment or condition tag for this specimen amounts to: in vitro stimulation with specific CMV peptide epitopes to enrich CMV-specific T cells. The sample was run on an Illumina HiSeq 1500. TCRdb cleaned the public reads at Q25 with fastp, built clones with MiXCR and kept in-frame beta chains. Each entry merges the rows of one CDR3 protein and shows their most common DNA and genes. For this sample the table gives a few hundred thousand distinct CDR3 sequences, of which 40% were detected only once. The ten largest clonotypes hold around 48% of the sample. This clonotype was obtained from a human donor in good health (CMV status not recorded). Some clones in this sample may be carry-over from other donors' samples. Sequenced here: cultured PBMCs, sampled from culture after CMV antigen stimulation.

DNA sequence: TGTGCCAGCAGCTTGGCTTCGGGAGGCTACACCTTC. Translated, it reads CASSLASGGYTF. The rearranged segments are TRBV7-2 and TRBJ1-2; there is no confident call for the D gene. The CDR3 contains 12 residues, cysteine and phenylalanine counted. Only the CDR3 portion is preserved as DNA: 36 bases, with reading frame beginning at the first base. V drops 3 bases and J drops 8 bases, leaving 10 bases in between. The CDR1 and CDR2 encoded by the germline V gene are SGHTA and FQGNSA.